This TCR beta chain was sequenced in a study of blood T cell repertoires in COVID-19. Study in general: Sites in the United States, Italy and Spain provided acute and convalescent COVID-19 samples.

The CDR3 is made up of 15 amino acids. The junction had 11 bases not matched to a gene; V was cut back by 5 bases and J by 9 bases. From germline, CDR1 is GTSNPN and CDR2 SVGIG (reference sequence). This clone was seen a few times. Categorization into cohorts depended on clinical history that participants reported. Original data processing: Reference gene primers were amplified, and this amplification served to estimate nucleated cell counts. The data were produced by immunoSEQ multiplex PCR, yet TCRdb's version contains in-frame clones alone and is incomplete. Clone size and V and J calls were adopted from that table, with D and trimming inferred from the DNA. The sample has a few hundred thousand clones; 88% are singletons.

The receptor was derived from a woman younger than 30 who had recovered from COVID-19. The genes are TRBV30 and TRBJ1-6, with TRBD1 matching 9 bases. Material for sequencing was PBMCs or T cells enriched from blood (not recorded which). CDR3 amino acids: CAWLPGQGLASPLHF. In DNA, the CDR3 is TGTGCCTGGCTTCCCGGACAGGGGTTGGCTTCACCCCTCCACTTT. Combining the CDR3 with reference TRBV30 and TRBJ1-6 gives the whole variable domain SQTIHQWPATLVQPVGSPLSLECTVEGTSNPNLYWYRQAAGRGLQLLFYSVGIGQISSEVPQNLSASRPQDRQFILSSKKLLLSDSGFYLCAWLPGQGLASPLHFGNGTRLTVT.